The entry below gives a single T cell receptor beta chain sequence along with its context. What it binds is not known. V lost 6 bases, J lost 7 bases, and 8 bases stayed unmatched. The CDR3 length is 15 residues. Germline V CDR1 and CDR2: SGHTA, FQGNSA. Data came from immunoSEQ multiplex PCR; TCRdb stores just in-frame clones and leaves some out. In the table there are about 77,000 clones, approximately 92% of which are singletons. The data originate from a study of OX40 agonist ivuxolimab in advanced cancers. Study-level information: Dose-escalation patients had hepatocellular carcinoma, melanoma, renal cell or head and neck cancer. General study points: The work left the antigen specificity of expanded peripheral T cells undetermined. There was clonal expansion of CD4+ and CD8+ blood T cells by week 6 at 0.1 to 3.0 mg/kg.

This specimen consisted of CD4+ or CD8+ T cells sorted from blood, obtained in a trial of the OX40 agonist ivuxolimab. The receptor was derived from an adult with an advanced solid tumor such as melanoma, head and neck, liver or kidney cancer. This rearrangement joins TRBV7-2 to TRBJ2-1; 11 positions agree with TRBD2. CDR3 amino acids: CASSPGASGRNEQFF. The DNA for the CDR3 is TGTGCCAGCAGTCCAGGGGCTAGCGGGAGGAATGAGCAGTTCTTC.